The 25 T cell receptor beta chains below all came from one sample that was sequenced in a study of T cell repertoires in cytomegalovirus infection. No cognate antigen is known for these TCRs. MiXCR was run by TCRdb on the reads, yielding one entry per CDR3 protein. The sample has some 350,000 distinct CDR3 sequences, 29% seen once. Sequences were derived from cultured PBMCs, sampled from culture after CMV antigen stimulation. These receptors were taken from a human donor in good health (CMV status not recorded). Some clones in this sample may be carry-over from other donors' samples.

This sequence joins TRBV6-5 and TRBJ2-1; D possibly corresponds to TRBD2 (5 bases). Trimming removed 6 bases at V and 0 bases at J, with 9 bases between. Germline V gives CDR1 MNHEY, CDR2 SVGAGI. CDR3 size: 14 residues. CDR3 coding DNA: TGTGCCAGCAGACTAGGGCTCTCCTACAATGAGCAGTTCTTC. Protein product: CASRLGLSYNEQFF.

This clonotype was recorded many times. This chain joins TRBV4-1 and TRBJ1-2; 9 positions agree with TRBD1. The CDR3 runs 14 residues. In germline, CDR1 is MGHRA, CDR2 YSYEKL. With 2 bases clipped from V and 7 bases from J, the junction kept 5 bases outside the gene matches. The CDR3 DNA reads TGCGCCAGCAGCCAAATGGGGACAGGGTCTGGCTACACCTTC. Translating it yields CASSQMGTGSGYTF.

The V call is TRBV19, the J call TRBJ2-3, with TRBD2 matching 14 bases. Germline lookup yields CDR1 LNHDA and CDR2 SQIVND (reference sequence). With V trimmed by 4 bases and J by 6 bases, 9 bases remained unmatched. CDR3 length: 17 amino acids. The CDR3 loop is CASSTPRLAGGGDTQYF. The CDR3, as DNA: TGTGCCAGTAGTACCCCCCGACTAGCGGGAGGGGGGGATACGCAGTATTTT.

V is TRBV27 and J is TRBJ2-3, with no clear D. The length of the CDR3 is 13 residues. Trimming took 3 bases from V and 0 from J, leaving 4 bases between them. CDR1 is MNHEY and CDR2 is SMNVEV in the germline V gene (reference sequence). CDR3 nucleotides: TGTGCCAGCAGTTTTTTTAGCACAGATACGCAGTATTTT. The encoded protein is CASSFFSTDTQYF.

CDR3 protein: CASSSFPRTETQYF. The CDR3 DNA is TGTGCCAGCAGCTCCTTTCCACGTACGGAGACCCAGTACTTC. V and J are TRBV7-2 and TRBJ2-5; D call uncertain. Trimming left V 4 bases short and J 5 bases short, with 14 bases between. This CDR3 contains 14 residues. In germline, CDR1 is SGHTA, CDR2 FQGNSA.

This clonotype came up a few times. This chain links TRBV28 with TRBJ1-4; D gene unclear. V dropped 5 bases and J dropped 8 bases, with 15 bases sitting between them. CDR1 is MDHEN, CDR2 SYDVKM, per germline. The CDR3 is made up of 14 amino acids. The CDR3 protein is CASSPRADAEKLFF. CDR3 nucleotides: TGTGCCAGCAGTCCCCGGGCCGACGCCGAAAAACTGTTTTTT.

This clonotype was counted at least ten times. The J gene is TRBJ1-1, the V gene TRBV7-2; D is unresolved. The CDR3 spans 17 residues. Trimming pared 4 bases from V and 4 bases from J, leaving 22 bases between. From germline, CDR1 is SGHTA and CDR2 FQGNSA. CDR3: CASSSSGLGSSGTEAFF. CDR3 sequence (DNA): TGTGCCAGCAGCTCAAGCGGTCTTGGGTCCTCGGGCACTGAAGCTTTCTTT.

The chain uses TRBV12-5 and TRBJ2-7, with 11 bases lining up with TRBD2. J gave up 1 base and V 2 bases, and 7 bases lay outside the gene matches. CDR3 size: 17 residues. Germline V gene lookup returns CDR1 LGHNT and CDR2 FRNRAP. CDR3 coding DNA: TGTGCTAGTGGTTTGACGACCGGGACTAGCGGTTCCTACGAGCAGTACTTC. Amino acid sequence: CASGLTTGTSGSYEQYF.

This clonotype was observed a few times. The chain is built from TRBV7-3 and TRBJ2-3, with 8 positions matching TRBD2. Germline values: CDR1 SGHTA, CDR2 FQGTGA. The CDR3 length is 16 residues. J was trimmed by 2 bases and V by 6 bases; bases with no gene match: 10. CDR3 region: CASSRYSGNPTDTQYF. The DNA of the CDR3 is TGTGCCAGCAGTCGCTATAGCGGGAACCCCACAGATACGCAGTATTTT.

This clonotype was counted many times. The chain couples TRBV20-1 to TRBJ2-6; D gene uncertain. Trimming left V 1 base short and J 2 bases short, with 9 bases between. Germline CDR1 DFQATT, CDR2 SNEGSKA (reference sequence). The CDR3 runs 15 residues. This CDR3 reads CSARGATPGANVLTF. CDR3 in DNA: TGCAGTGCTAGAGGAGCAACCCCTGGGGCCAACGTCCTGACTTTC.

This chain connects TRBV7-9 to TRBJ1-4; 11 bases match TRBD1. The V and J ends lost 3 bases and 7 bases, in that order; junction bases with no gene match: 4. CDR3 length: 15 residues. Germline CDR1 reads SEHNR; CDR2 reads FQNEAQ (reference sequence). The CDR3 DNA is TGTGCCAGCAGCTTTATGGACAGGGGGCGTGAAAAACTGTTTTTT. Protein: CASSFMDRGREKLFF.

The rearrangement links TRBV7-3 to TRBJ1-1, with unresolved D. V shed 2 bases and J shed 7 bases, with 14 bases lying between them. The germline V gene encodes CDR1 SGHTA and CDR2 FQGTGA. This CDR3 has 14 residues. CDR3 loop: CASSLDQAVGEAFF. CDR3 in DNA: TGTGCCAGCAGCTTAGACCAGGCTGTCGGTGAAGCTTTCTTT.

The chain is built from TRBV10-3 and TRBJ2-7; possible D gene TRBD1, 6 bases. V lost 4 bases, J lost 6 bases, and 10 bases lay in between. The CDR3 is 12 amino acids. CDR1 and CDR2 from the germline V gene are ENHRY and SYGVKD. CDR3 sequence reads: CAISVQGFEQYF. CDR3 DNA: TGTGCCATCAGTGTACAGGGTTTCGAGCAGTACTTC.

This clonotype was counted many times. As DNA, the CDR3 is TGTGCCAGCAGCCGAAGGGTACAACAGAGACAAGAGACCCAGTACTTC. Its translation is CASSRRVQQRQETQYF. The chain joins TRBV7-8 to TRBJ2-5; no clear D. The CDR3 covers 16 residues. V gave up 5 bases and J gave up 2 bases, with 18 bases separating them. The germline V gene encodes CDR1 SGHVS and CDR2 FQNEAQ.

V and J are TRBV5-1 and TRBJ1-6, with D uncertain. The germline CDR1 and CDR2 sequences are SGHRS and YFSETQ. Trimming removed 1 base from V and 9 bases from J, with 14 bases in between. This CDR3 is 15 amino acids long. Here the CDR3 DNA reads TGCGCCAGCAGCTTGTCCGCCGTGGGGAGTTCACCCCTCCACTTT. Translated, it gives CASSLSAVGSSPLHF.

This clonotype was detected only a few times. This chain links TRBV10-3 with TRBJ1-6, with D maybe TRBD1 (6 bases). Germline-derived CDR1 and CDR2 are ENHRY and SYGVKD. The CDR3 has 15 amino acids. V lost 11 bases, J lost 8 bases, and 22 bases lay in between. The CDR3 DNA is TGTGCCGCTTCTGGGGGCAGCGGAATAGATTCACCCCTCCACTTT. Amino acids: CAASGGSGIDSPLHF.

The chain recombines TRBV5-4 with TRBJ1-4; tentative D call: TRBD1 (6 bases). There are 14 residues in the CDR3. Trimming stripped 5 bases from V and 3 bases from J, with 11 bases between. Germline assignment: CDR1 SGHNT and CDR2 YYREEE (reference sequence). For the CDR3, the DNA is TGTGCCAGCAGAACCTGGGGGCCTAATGAAAAACTGTTTTTT. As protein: CASRTWGPNEKLFF.

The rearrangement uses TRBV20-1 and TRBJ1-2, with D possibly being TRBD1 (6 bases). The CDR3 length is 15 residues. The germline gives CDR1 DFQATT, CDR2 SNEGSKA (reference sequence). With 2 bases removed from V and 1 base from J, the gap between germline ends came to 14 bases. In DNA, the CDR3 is TGCAGTGCTAGACGCCCAGGGGCCCTTAACTATGGCTACACCTTC. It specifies CSARRPGALNYGYTF.

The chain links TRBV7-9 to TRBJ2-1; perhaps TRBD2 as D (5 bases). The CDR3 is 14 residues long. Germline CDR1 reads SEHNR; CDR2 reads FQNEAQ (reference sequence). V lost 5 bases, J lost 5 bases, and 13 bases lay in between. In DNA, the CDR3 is TGTGCCAGCAGCCCCGAGGGTTTGGACAATGAGCAGTTCTTC. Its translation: CASSPEGLDNEQFF. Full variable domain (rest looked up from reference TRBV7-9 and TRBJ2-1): DTGVSQNPRHKITKRGQNVTFRCDPISEHNRLYWYRQTLGQGPEFLTYFQNEAQLEKSRLLSDRFSAERPKGSFSTLEIQRTEQGDSAMYLCASSPEGLDNEQFFGPGTRLTVL.

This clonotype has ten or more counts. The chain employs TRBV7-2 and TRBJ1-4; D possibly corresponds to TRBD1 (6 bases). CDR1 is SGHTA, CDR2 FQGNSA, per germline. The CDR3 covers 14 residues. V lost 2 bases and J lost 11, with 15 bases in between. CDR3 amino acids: CASSLTYREVKLFF. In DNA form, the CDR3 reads TGTGCCAGCAGCTTAACGTACAGGGAGGTTAAACTGTTTTTT.

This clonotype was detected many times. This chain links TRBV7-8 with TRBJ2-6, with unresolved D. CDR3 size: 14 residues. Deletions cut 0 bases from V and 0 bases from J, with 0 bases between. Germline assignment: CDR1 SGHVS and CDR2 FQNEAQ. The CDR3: CASSLASGANVLTF. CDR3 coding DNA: TGTGCCAGCAGCTTAGCCTCTGGGGCCAACGTCCTGACTTTC. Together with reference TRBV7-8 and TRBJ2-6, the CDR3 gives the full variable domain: GAGVSQSPRYKVAKRGQDVALRCDPISGHVSLFWYQQALGQGPEFLTYFQNEAQLDKSGLPSDRFFAERPEGSVSTLKIQRTQQEDSAVYLCASSLASGANVLTFGAGSRLTVL.

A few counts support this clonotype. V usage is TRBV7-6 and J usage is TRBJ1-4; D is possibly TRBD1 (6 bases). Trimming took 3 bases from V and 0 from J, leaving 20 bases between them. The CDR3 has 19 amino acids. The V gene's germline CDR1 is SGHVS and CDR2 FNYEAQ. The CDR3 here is CASSFRLQGNWATNEKLFF. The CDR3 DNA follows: TGTGCCAGCAGCTTTAGGCTTCAGGGGAACTGGGCAACTAATGAAAAACTGTTTTTT.

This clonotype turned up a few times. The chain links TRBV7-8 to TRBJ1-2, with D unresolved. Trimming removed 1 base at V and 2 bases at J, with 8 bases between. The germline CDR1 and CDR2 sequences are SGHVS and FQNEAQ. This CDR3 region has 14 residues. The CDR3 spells CASSLVGGNYGYTF. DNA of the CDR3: TGTGCCAGCAGCTTAGTTGGCGGGAACTATGGCTACACCTTC. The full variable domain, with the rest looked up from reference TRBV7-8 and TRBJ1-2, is GAGVSQSPRYKVAKRGQDVALRCDPISGHVSLFWYQQALGQGPEFLTYFQNEAQLDKSGLPSDRFFAERPEGSVSTLKIQRTQQEDSAVYLCASSLVGGNYGYTFGSGTRLTVV.

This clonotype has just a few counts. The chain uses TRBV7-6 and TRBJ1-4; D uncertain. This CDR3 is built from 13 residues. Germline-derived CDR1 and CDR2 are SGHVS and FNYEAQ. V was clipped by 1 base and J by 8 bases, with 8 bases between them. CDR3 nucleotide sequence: TGTGCCAGCAGCTTAGGAGTCCCGGAAAAACTGTTTTTT. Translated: CASSLGVPEKLFF.

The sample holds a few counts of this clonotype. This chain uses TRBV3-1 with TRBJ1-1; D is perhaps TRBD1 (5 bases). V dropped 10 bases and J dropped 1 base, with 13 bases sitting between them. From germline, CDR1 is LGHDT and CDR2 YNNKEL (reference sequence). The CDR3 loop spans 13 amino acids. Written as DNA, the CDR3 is TGTGCCACCTCACGGGGCGGGAACACTGAAGCTTTCTTT. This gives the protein CATSRGGNTEAFF.